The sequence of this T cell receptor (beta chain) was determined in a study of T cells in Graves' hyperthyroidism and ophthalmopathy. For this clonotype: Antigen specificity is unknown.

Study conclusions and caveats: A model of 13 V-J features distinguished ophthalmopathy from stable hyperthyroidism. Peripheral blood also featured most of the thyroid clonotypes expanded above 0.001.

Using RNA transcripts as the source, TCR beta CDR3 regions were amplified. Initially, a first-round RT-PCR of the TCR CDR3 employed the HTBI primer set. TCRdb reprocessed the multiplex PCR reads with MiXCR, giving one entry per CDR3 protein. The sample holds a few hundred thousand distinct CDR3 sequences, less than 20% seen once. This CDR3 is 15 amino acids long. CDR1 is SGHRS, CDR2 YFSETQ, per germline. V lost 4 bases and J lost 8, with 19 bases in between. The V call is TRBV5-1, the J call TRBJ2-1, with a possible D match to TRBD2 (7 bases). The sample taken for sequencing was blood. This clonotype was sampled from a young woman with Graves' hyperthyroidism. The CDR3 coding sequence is TGCGCCAGCAGCCCCTGGGGAGGGGGAGGCGATGAGCAGTTCTTC. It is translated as CASSPWGGGGDEQFF.